This TCR beta chain stems from a study of T cell changes during pregnancy in multiple sclerosis. Sequencing used immunoSEQ multiplex PCR; TCRdb keeps in-frame clones, though not all of them. The table lists over 50,000 clones, approximately 87% of them singletons. Trimming pared 3 bases from V and 2 bases from J, leaving 10 bases between. This CDR3 spans 14 amino acids. In germline, CDR1 is MNHEY, CDR2 SMNVEV (reference sequence). Material: peripheral blood from another person, used as feeder cells. The TCR sequence derives from a human donor whose cells served as feeder cells for cultures in a pregnancy study. The rearrangement uses TRBV27 and TRBJ2-5; tentatively, D is TRBD2 (5 bases). CDR3: CASSLKSGQETQYF. CDR3 in DNA: TGTGCCAGCAGTTTGAAGTCGGGGCAAGAGACCCAGTACTTC.